Ten or more counts support the clone carrying this T cell receptor (beta chain). What it binds is not known. The source material, RNA transcripts, was used to amplify TCR beta CDR3 regions. The TCR CDR3 first-round RT-PCR relied on the HTBI primer set. TCRdb reanalysed the multiplex PCR reads using MiXCR and keeps one entry per CDR3 protein. This sample carries a few hundred thousand distinct CDR3 sequences, about 43% of them seen once, and the ten largest clones take more than 7%. This entry is derived from a study of T cells in Graves' hyperthyroidism and ophthalmopathy. Regarding the study as a whole: Researchers found most expanded thyroid clonotypes above 0.001 in blood as well.

Germline V lookup: CDR1 SGHKS, CDR2 YYEKEE (reference sequence). J lost 5 bases, V lost 1 base, and 5 bases had no gene match. The CDR3 has 14 residues. Hyperthyroidism of Graves' type that showed no ophthalmopathy progression within 18 months was stable. Patients with uncontrolled infections, other autoimmune diseases, pregnancy or lactation were excluded. Sequencing used peripheral blood or thyroid tissue (not recorded which). The chain uses TRBV5-5 and TRBJ1-1; 7 positions match TRBD1. This TCR came from a woman between 18 and 29 years old with Graves' hyperthyroidism. The CDR3 DNA reads as TGTGCCAGCAGCTTGAACAGGGGTGTTACTGAAGCTTTCTTT. This sequence encodes CASSLNRGVTEAFF.